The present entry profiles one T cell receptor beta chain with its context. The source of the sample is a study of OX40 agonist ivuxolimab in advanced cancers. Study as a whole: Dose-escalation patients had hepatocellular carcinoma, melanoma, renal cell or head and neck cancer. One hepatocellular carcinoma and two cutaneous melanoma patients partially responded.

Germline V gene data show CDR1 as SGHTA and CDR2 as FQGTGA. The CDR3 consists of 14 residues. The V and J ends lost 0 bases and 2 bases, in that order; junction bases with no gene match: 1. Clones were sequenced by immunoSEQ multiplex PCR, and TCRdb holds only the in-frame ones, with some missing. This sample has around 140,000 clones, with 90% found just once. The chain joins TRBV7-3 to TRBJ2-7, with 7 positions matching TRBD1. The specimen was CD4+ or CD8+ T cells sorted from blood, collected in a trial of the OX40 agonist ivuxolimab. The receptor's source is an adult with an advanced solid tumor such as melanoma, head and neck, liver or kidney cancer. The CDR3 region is CASSLTGGTYEQYF. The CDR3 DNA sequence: TGTGCCAGCAGCTTAACAGGGGGCACCTACGAGCAGTACTTC.